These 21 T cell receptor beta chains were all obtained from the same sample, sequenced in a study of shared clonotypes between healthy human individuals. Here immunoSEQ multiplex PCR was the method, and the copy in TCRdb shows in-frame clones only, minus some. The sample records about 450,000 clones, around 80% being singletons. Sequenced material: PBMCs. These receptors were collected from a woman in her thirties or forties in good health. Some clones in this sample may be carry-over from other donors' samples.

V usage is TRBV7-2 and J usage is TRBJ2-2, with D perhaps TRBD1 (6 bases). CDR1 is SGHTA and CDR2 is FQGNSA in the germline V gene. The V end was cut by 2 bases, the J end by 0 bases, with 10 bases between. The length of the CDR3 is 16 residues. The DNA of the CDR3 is TGTGCCAGCAGCTTAACAAGGGACACGAACACCGGGGAGCTGTTTTTT. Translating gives CASSLTRDTNTGELFF.

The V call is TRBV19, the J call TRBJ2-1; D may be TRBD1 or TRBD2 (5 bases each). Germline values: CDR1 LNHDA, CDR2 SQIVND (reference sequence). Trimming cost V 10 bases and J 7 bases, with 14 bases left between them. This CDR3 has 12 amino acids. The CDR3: CATGDHRNEQFF. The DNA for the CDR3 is TGTGCCACCGGGGACCATAGGAATGAGCAGTTCTTC.

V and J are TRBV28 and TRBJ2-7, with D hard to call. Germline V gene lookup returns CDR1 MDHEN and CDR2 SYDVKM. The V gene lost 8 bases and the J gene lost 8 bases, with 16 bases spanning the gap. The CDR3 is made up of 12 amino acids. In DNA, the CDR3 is TGTGCCAGCTCCCCCAGCCCCTCGAAGCAGTACTTC. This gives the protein CASSPSPSKQYF.

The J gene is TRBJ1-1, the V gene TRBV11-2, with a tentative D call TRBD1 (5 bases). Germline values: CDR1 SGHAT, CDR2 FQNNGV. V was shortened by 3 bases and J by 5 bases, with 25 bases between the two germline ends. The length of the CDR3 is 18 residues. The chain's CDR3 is CASSFTGQRSLRSTEAFF. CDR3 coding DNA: TGTGCCAGCAGCTTTACGGGGCAGCGATCCCTTAGGAGTACTGAAGCTTTCTTT.

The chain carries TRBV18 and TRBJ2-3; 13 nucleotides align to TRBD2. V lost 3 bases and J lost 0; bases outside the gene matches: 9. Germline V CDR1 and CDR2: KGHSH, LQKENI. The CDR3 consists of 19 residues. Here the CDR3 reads CASSPGLAGPVPSTDTQYF. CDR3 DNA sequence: TGTGCCAGCTCACCGGGACTAGCGGGACCCGTCCCTAGCACAGATACGCAGTATTTT.

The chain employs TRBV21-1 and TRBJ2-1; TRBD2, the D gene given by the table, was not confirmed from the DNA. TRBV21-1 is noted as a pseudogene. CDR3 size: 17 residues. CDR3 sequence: CASSTSSTGLPYNEQFF. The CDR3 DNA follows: TGTGCCAGCAGCACGTCCTCAACGGGACTCCCCTACAATGAGCAGTTCTTC.

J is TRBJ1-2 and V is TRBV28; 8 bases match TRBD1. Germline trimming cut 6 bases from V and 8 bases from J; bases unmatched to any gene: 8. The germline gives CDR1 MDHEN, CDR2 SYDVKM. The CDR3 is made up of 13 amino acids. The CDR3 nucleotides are TGTGCCAGCAGGGAGACAGGGGTCGGCGGCTACACCTTC. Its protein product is CASRETGVGGYTF.

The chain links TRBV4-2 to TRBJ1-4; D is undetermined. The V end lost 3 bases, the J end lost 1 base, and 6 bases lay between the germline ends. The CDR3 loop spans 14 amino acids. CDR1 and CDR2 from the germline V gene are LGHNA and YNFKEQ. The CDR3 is CASSQVGTNEKLFF. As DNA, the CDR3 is TGTGCCAGCAGCCAGGTGGGAACTAATGAAAAACTGTTTTTT.

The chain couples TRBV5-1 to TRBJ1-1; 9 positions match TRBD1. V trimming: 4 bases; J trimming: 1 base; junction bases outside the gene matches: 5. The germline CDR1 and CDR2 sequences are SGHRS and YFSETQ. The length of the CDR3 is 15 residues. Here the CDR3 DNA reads TGCGCCAGCAGCATACAGGGGGCAAAGAACACTGAAGCTTTCTTT. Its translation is CASSIQGAKNTEAFF.

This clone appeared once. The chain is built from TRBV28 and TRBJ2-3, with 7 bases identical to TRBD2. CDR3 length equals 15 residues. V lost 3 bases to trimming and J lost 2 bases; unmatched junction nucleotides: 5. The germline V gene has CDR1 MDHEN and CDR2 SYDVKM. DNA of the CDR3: TGTGCCAGCAGTTTTGCGGGAGACCCCACAGATACGCAGTATTTT. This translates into CASSFAGDPTDTQYF.

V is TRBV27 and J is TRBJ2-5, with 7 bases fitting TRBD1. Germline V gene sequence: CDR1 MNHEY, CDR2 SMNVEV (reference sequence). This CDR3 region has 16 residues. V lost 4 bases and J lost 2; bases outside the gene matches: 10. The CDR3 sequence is CASSSAIRDRQETQYF. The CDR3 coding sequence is TGTGCCAGCAGTTCTGCAATCCGGGACAGACAAGAGACCCAGTACTTC.

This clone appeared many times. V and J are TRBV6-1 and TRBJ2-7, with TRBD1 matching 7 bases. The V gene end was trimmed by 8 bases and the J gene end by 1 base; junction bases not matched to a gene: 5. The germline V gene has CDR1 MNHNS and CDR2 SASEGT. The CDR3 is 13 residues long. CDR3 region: CASEGARSYEQYF. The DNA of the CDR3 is TGTGCCAGCGAGGGGGCACGGTCCTACGAGCAGTACTTC.

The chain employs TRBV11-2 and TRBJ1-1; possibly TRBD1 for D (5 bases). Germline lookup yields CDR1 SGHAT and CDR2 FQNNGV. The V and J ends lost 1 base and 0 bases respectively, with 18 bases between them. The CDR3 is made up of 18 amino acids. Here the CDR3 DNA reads TGTGCCAGCAGCTTAGGCGGCGGGGCAGGAAACGTGAACACTGAAGCTTTCTTT. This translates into CASSLGGGAGNVNTEAFF.

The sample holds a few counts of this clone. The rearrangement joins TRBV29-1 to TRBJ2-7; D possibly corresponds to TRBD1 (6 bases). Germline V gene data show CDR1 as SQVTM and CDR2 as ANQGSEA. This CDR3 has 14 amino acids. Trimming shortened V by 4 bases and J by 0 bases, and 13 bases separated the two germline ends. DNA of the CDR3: TGCAGCGTTGGGGCAGGGGCGGACTCCTACGAGCAGTACTTC. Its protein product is CSVGAGADSYEQYF.

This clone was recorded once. The CDR3 reads CASSQWGERFSGSSTDTQYF. CDR3 nucleotides: TGTGCCAGCAGCCAATGGGGGGAAAGGTTCAGCGGGAGTAGCACAGATACGCAGTATTTT. This sequence joins TRBV4-2 and TRBJ2-3; 8 nucleotides line up with TRBD2. Per germline, CDR1 LGHNA and CDR2 YNFKEQ. The CDR3 covers 20 residues. The J segment lost 0 bases and the V segment lost 2 bases, leaving 16 bases of the junction unmatched.

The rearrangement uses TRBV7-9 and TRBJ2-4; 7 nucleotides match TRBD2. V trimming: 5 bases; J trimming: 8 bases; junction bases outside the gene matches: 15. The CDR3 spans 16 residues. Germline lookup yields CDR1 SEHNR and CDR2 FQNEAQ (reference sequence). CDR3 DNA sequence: TGTGCCAGCAGCACCATAGCGGGTCCCGTAGTGGACATTCAGTACTTC. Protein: CASSTIAGPVVDIQYF.

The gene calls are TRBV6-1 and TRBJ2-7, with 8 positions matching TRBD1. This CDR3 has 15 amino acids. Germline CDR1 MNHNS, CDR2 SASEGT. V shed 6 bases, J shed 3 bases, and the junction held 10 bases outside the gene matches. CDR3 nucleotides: TGTGCCAGCAGGAAGGGACAGGAATCCGTCTACGAGCAGTACTTC. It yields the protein CASRKGQESVYEQYF.

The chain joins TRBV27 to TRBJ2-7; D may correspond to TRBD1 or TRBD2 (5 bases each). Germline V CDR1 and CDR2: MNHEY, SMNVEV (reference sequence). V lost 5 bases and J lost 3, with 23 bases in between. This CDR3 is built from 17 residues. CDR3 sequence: CASSPHRGQGPNYEQYF. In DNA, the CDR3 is TGTGCCAGCAGTCCCCACCGGGGTCAGGGACCAAACTACGAGCAGTACTTC.

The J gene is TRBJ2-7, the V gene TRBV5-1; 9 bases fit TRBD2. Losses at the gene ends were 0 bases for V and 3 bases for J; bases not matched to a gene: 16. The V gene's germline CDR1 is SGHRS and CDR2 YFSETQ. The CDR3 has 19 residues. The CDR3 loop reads CASSLAINSGSYGLYEQYF. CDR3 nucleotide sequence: TGCGCCAGCAGCTTGGCTATAAATAGCGGGAGTTACGGGCTCTACGAGCAGTACTTC. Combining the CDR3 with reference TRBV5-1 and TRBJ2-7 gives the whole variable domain KAGVTQTPRYLIKTRGQQVTLSCSPISGHRSVSWYQQTPGQGLQFLFEYFSETQRNKGNFPGRFSGRQFSNSRSEMNVSTLELGDSALYLCASSLAINSGSYGLYEQYFGPGTRLTVT.

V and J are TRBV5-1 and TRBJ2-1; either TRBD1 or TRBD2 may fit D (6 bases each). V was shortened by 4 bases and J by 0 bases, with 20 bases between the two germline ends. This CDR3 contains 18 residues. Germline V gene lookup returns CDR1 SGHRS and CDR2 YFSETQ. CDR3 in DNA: TGCGCCAGCAGCCCGGTGGCAGGGGACTCACCCTCCTACAATGAGCAGTTCTTC. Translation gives CASSPVAGDSPSYNEQFF.

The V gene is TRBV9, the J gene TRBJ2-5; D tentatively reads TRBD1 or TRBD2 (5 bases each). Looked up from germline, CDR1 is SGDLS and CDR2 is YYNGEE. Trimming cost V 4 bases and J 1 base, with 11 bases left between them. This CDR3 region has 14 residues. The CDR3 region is CASSTGTTQETQYF. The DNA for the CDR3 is TGTGCCAGCAGCACCGGGACGACCCAAGAGACCCAGTACTTC.